This TCR beta chain was recovered during a study of cytomegalovirus exposure and HLA in healthy donors. Study-wide findings and caveats: Apart from CMV serostatus, no immune exposure information was available. In a later analysis, about 17,000 TCR beta sequences were associated with HLA alleles at 0.05 false discovery rate.

A note on this clone: Its target is not known.

The PCR was carried out with 60 Vbeta primers and 13 Jbeta primers. This table comes from immunoSEQ multiplex PCR, and its TCRdb copy is limited to in-frame clones, with some not included. The sample shows roughly 110,000 clones, 81% of them seen only once. Sequencing was performed on PBMCs. The origin of this receptor is a man younger than 45 in good health and CMV-seronegative.

The CDR3 reads CASSPSGLADYNEQFF. The CDR3 DNA follows: TGTGCCAGCTCCCCCTCGGGACTAGCAGACTACAATGAGCAGTTCTTC. The chain couples TRBV6-4 to TRBJ2-1; 9 bases line up with TRBD2. Germline V CDR1 and CDR2: MRHNA, SNTAGT. CDR3 length equals 16 residues. V gave up 8 bases and J gave up 3 bases; unmatched junction bases: 11.